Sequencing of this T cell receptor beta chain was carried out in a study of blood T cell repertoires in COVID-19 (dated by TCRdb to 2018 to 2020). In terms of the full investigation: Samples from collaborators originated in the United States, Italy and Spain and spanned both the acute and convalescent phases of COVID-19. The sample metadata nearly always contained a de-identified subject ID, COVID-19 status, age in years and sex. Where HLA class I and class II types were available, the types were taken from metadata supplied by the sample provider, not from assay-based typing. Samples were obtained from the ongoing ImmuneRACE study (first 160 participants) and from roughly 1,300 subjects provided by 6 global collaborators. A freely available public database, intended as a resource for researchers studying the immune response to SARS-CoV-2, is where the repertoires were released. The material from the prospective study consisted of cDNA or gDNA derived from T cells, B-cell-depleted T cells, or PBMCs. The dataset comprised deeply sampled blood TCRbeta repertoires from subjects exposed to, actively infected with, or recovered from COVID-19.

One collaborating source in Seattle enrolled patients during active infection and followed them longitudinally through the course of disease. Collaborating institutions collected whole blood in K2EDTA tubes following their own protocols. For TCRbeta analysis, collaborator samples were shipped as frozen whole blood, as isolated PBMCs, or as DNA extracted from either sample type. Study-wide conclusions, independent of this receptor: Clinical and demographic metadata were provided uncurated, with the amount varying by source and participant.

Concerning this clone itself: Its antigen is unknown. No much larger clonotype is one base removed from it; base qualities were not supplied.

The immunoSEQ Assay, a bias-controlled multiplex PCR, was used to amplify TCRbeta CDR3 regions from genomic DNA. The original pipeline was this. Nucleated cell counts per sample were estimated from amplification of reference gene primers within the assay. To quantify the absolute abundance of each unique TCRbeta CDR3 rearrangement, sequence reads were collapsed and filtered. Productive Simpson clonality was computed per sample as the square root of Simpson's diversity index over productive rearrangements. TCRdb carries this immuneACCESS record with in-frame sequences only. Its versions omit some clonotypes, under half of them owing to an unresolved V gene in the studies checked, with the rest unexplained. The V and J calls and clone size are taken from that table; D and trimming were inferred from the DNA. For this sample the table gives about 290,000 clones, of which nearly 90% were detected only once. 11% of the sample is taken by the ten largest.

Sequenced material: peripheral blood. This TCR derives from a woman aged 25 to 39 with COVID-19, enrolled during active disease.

The CDR3 protein sequence reads: CASSIGHPNTEAFF. The DNA sequence reads TGTGCCAGTAGTATAGGACACCCGAACACTGAAGCTTTCTTT. The receptor chain draws on TRBV19 and TRBJ1-1, with an unclear D gene assignment. CDR1 and CDR2, per the germline V gene (reference sequence), are LNHDA and SQIVND. From the cysteine through the phenylalanine, the CDR3 covers 14 amino acids. Of the read, only the CDR3 DNA is kept; its 42 bases are in frame from base 1. V and J lose 1 base and 1 base, and a span of 7 bases separates them.